Each of the 9 T cell receptor beta chains below was sequenced from the same sample in a study of T cells after yellow fever vaccination. TCRdb recomputed calls from the 5' RACE reads with MiXCR, one row per CDR3 protein. Of 550,000 or so distinct CDR3 sequences in the sample, roughly a fifth are singletons; the top ten hold approximately 15%. The sample was PBMCs, taken 15 days after the yellow fever booster vaccination. These receptors were obtained from a man younger than 45 who received the YFV17D yellow fever vaccine.

The chain employs TRBV15 and TRBJ2-7; maybe TRBD1 (6 bases). This CDR3 comprises 16 residues. Germline V gene data show CDR1 as LNHNV and CDR2 as YYDKDF (reference sequence). V shed 1 base and J shed 0 bases, with 13 bases lying between them. The CDR3 reads CATSRGDRISSYEQYF. CDR3 sequence (DNA): TGTGCCACCAGCAGAGGAGACAGGATCAGCTCCTACGAGCAGTACTTC.

The rearrangement links TRBV9 to TRBJ1-2; 7 nucleotides agree with TRBD1. Germline assignment: CDR1 SGDLS and CDR2 YYNGEE. The CDR3 sequence is 16 residues long. The V segment lost 3 bases and the J segment 5 bases; nucleotides outside the gene matches: 13. Written as DNA, the CDR3 is TGTGCCAGCAGCGCATTCGCAATCGGACAGGCGTATGGCTACACCTTC. This sequence encodes CASSAFAIGQAYGYTF.

This clonotype was counted a few times. V and J are TRBV20-1 and TRBJ2-1; possible D gene TRBD1, 5 bases. Looked up from germline, CDR1 is DFQATT and CDR2 is SNEGSKA (reference sequence). Between the trimmed V and J ends, which lost 3 bases and 4 bases, there was a span of 16 bases. This CDR3 is built from 15 residues. This CDR3 is CSARQGSSSYNEQFF. As DNA, the CDR3 is TGCAGTGCTAGGCAGGGAAGCTCATCATACAATGAGCAGTTCTTC.

This chain joins TRBV3-1 and TRBJ2-1; perhaps TRBD2 as D (5 bases). V was clipped by 1 base and J by 4 bases, with 8 bases between them. The CDR3 contains 14 residues. The germline gives CDR1 LGHDT, CDR2 YNNKEL (reference sequence). The DNA of the CDR3 is TGTGCCAGCAGCCAAGTAGGCGGGTACAATGAGCAGTTCTTC. Translated: CASSQVGGYNEQFF.

This rearrangement joins TRBV25-1 to TRBJ1-1; D may be TRBD1 (5 bases). Trimming took off 7 bases at V and 3 bases at J, with 18 bases between the two ends. Germline CDR1 reads MGHDK; CDR2 reads SYGVNS. The length of the CDR3 is 15 residues. The CDR3 nucleotides are TGTGCCAGCACGTCCGTGGGAGGGGCATACACTGAAGCTTTCTTT. Its translation is CASTSVGGAYTEAFF.

This clonotype was seen only a few times. The chain's CDR3 is CASSTPSGVTDTQYF. The CDR3 nucleotides read TGCGCCAGCAGCACTCCCAGCGGGGTCACAGATACGCAGTATTTT. This chain links TRBV5-1 with TRBJ2-3; 7 bases are a match to TRBD2. There are 15 residues in the CDR3. After removal of 4 bases from V and 2 bases from J, the junction contained 7 bases not matched to a gene. Per germline, CDR1 SGHRS and CDR2 YFSETQ.

This clonotype occurred a few times. This sequence joins TRBV7-9 and TRBJ2-7; D may be TRBD1 or TRBD2 (7 bases each). The V and J ends lost 3 bases and 5 bases respectively, with 11 bases between them. This CDR3 is 13 amino acids long. Germline V gene data show CDR1 as SEHNR and CDR2 as FQNEAQ (reference sequence). CDR3 amino acids: CASSFQGGDEQYF. DNA of the CDR3: TGTGCCAGCAGCTTTCAGGGGGGGGACGAGCAGTACTTC.

This CDR3 is CASSGGKPTDTQYF. In DNA form, the CDR3 reads TGTGCCAGCAGCGGCGGGAAGCCCACAGATACGCAGTATTTT. The V and J genes are TRBV11-2 and TRBJ2-3, with D possibly matching TRBD2 (6 bases). The CDR3 consists of 14 residues. The germline V and J ends were trimmed by 5 bases and 2 bases, with 11 bases remaining between them. Germline V gene lookup returns CDR1 SGHAT and CDR2 FQNNGV.

This clonotype was counted a few times. The gene calls are TRBV27 and TRBJ2-3, with unresolved D. V gave up 8 bases and J gave up 2 bases, with 17 bases separating them. This CDR3 has 15 amino acids. Germline V gene data show CDR1 as MNHEY and CDR2 as SMNVEV (reference sequence). This CDR3 is CASRLSQINTDTQYF. The CDR3 DNA reads as TGTGCCAGCCGACTGAGCCAGATTAACACAGATACGCAGTATTTT.